This is a list of T cell receptor beta chains from one sample in a study of T cell repertoires in ileal Crohn's disease. Profiling relied on immunoSEQ multiplex PCR, and the TCRdb table lists in-frame clones only, not all of them. This sample has roughly 14,000 clones, with approximately 80% found just once. Sequenced sample: ileal tissue. The receptors here all came from an adult with Crohn's disease. The CDR3 runs from the conserved cysteine through the conserved F or W. The D gene is left open where the match is weak. The size entry is marked missing in some rows and otherwise reads once, few, many or a size class.

D gene,clone size,V gene,J gene,CDR3 protein,CDR3 DNA
TRBD2,NA,TRBV7-8,TRBJ2-2,CASSRSTSGGPGTGELFF,TGTGCCAGCAGCAGATCGACTAGCGGGGGCCCGGGGACCGGGGAGCTGTTTTTT
NA,NA,TRBV5-1,TRBJ1-5,CASSLQSPNSNQPQHF,TGCGCCAGCAGCTTGCAATCCCCCAATAGCAATCAGCCCCAGCATTTT
TRBD1,NA,TRBV19,TRBJ1-2,CASSHDRGRGYTF,TGTGCCAGTAGTCATGACAGGGGGCGCGGCTACACCTTC
TRBD1,NA,TRBV11-2,TRBJ1-1,CASRRDRAIGTEAFF,TGTGCCAGCAGGCGAGACAGGGCCATTGGCACTGAAGCTTTCTTT
NA,few,TRBV10-3,TRBJ1-1,CAISTEEAGYTEAFF,TGTGCCATCAGTACGGAGGAGGCGGGGTACACTGAAGCTTTCTTT
TRBD2,NA,TRBV19,TRBJ2-5,CASRNLAGGPSETQYF,TGTGCCAGTAGAAATCTAGCGGGAGGGCCTTCGGAGACCCAGTACTTC
NA,NA,TRBV10-2,TRBJ1-1,CASSDRENTEAFF,TGCGCCAGCAGTGACAGGGAGAACACTGAAGCTTTCTTT
TRBD1,NA,TRBV6-1,TRBJ1-1,CASSVRGQLNTEAFF,TGTGCCAGCAGTGTCCGGGGACAGCTGAACACTGAAGCTTTCTTT
TRBD1,few,TRBV7-2,TRBJ1-1,CASSLALGTGGEEAFF,TGTGCCAGCAGCTTAGCGTTGGGGACAGGGGGCGAAGAAGCTTTCTTT
TRBD1,NA,TRBV9,TRBJ1-2,CASSVGTGGIYGYTF,TGTGCCAGCAGCGTAGGTACAGGGGGAATCTATGGCTACACCTTC
NA,few,TRBV28,TRBJ1-4,CASSFYGASNEKLFF,TGTGCCAGCAGTTTCTATGGGGCCTCGAATGAAAAACTGTTTTTT
NA,NA,TRBV5-6,TRBJ1-1,CASSPPGATEAFF,TGTGCCAGCAGCCCACCAGGGGCTACTGAAGCTTTCTTT
TRBD1,NA,TRBV19,TRBJ1-2,CASSETGTVSYGYTF,TGTGCCAGTAGTGAAACCGGGACAGTCTCCTATGGCTACACCTTC
TRBD2,NA,TRBV9,TRBJ2-5,CASRRGRLAGETEETQYF,TGTGCCAGCAGGAGGGGGAGGCTAGCGGGAGAGACCGAGGAGACCCAGTACTTC
TRBD2,NA,TRBV6-4,TRBJ2-3,CASRDYGLAGHNTQYF,TGTGCCAGCAGAGACTACGGACTAGCGGGGCACAATACGCAGTATTTT
TRBD1,NA,TRBV19,TRBJ2-2,CASSPTGGTGELFF,TGTGCCAGTAGTCCGACAGGGGGCACCGGGGAGCTGTTTTTT
NA,few,TRBV27,TRBJ2-7,CASSSTWGAYEQYF,TGTGCCAGCAGTTCAACTTGGGGGGCCTACGAGCAGTACTTC
TRBD2,NA,TRBV9,TRBJ2-3,CASSVGLAGGDTQYF,TGTGCCAGCAGCGTAGGGCTAGCGGGGGGAGATACGCAGTATTTT
TRBD2,NA,TRBV7-9,TRBJ2-5,CASSRGGETQYF,TGTGCCAGCAGCCGGGGGGGGGAGACCCAGTACTTC
NA,NA,TRBV5-1,TRBJ2-3,CASSLGHYTLADTQYF,TGCGCCAGCAGCTTGGGCCACTATACCCTAGCAGATACGCAGTATTTT
TRBD1,NA,TRBV10-3,TRBJ1-6,CAISESTFDRGNSPLHF,TGTGCCATCAGTGAGTCGACTTTCGACAGGGGAAATTCACCCCTCCACTTT
NA,NA,TRBV6-1,TRBJ1-1,CASRRSRGNTEAFF,TGTGCCAGCAGACGAAGCAGGGGGAACACTGAAGCTTTCTTT
TRBD1,NA,TRBV2,TRBJ1-5,CASRTGGLPNQPQHF,TGTGCCAGCAGGACAGGGGGCCTCCCCAATCAGCCCCAGCATTTT
NA,NA,TRBV7-2,TRBJ2-1,CASVREANYNEQFF,TGTGCCAGTGTCCGAGAGGCTAACTACAATGAGCAGTTCTTC
NA,NA,TRBV5-4,TRBJ1-5,CASSLSPGGNQPQHF,TGTGCCAGCAGCTTGTCTCCAGGGGGCAATCAGCCCCAGCATTTT
NA,NA,TRBV6-5,TRBJ2-5,CASSYSQRTQETQYF,TGTGCCAGCAGTTACTCCCAGCGGACTCAAGAGACCCAGTACTTC
NA,NA,TRBV5-1,TRBJ2-3,CATTRDGRSTDTQYF,TGCGCCACCACGAGGGATGGGCGGAGCACAGATACGCAGTATTTT
TRBD1,NA,TRBV27,TRBJ1-6,CASSSSDRARNSPLHF,TGTGCCAGCAGTTCGTCGGACAGGGCGAGGAATTCCCCCCTCCACTTT
NA,NA,TRBV5-1,TRBJ2-2,CASSLAGAGTGELFF,TGCGCCAGCAGCTTGGCAGGGGCTGGCACCGGGGAGCTGTTTTTT
TRBD2,NA,TRBV5-4,TRBJ2-1,CASSLLAGFLNEQFF,TGTGCCAGCAGCCTTCTAGCGGGATTCCTGAATGAGCAGTTCTTC
NA,NA,TRBV2,TRBJ2-2,CASSEARSDTGELFF,TGTGCCAGCAGTGAAGCACGCTCAGACACCGGGGAGCTGTTTTTT
NA,NA,TRBV7-9,TRBJ1-1,CASSLSGGRRTEAFF,TGTGCCAGCAGCTTATCCGGGGGGCGACGAACTGAAGCTTTCTTT
NA,NA,TRBV2,TRBJ1-6,CASSDNSNSPLHF,TGTGCCAGCAGTGACAACAGCAATTCACCCCTCCACTTT
NA,NA,TRBV27,TRBJ2-7,CASSQRTGSYEQYF,TGTGCCAGCAGCCAAAGGACGGGGTCCTACGAGCAGTACTTC
TRBD1,once,TRBV7-2,TRBJ1-6,CASSLGRWQGDSPLHF,TGTGCCAGCAGCTTGGGGAGATGGCAGGGGGATTCACCCCTCCACTTT
TRBD2,NA,TRBV2,TRBJ2-7,CASRPGTSGSYEQYF,TGTGCCAGCAGACCCGGGACTAGCGGCTCCTACGAGCAGTACTTC
TRBD1,NA,TRBV5-1,TRBJ2-7,CASSLGGTGAYEQYF,TGCGCCAGCAGCTTGGGGGGGACAGGGGCGTACGAGCAGTACTTC
NA,NA,TRBV4-3,TRBJ1-1,CASSLDRNTEAFF,TGCGCCAGCAGCCTCGACAGGAACACTGAAGCTTTCTTT